One and the same sample provided the 30 T cell receptor beta chains below, sequenced in a study of blood T cell repertoires in COVID-19. This table comes from immunoSEQ multiplex PCR, and its TCRdb copy is limited to in-frame clones, with some not included. The sample has about 430,000 clones, roughly 90% seen once. The sequenced material came from PBMCs or T cells enriched from blood (not recorded which). The receptors were gathered from a woman in her 30s with acute COVID-19.

This sequence joins TRBV5-1 and TRBJ2-1; the match to TRBD2 covers 8 bases. The CDR3 extends over 17 amino acids. Trimming at V came to 3 bases and at J to 0 bases, leaving 8 bases not matched to a gene. Germline CDR1 reads SGHRS; CDR2 reads YFSETQ. Here the CDR3 DNA reads TGCGCCAGCAGCTGGGCTGCGGGGGGTAGCTCCTACAATGAGCAGTTCTTC. This translates into CASSWAAGGSSYNEQFF.

The genes are TRBV29-1 and TRBJ2-2; 11 bases are a match to TRBD1. Germline V gene data show CDR1 as SQVTM and CDR2 as ANQGSEA. The CDR3 totals 16 residues. Losses at the gene ends were 3 bases for V and 4 bases for J; bases not matched to a gene: 7. The CDR3 loop is CSVEGTGGGVTGELFF. CDR3 DNA: TGCAGCGTTGAGGGGACAGGGGGAGGGGTCACCGGGGAGCTGTTTTTT.

The chain couples TRBV5-6 to TRBJ1-1; the match to TRBD1 covers 7 bases. The CDR3 has 17 residues. The germline CDR1 and CDR2 sequences are SGHDT and YYEEEE. The V gene end was trimmed by 0 bases and the J gene end by 0 bases; junction bases not matched to a gene: 8. The CDR3 nucleotides read TGTGCCAGCAGCTTGGCCGCAGGGGGTTGGCTGAACACTGAAGCTTTCTTT. Translated: CASSLAAGGWLNTEAFF.

The chain combines TRBV3-1 (or the pseudogene TRBV3-2) with TRBJ1-6; D is unclear. Trimming removed 1 base at V and 6 bases at J, with 7 bases between. This CDR3 is 14 amino acids long. From germline, CDR1 is LGHDT and CDR2 YNNKEL (reference sequence). The CDR3: CASSQGLFNSPLHF. For the CDR3, the DNA is TGTGCCAGCAGCCAAGGACTCTTTAATTCACCCCTCCACTTT.

The V and J genes are TRBV24-1 and TRBJ1-2; 9 nucleotides align to TRBD1. V dropped 4 bases and J dropped 8; count of bases not matched to a gene: 4. Looked up from germline, CDR1 is KGHDR and CDR2 is SFDVKD. The CDR3 sequence is 13 residues long. In DNA form, the CDR3 reads TGTGCCACCAGTGACCAGACAGGGGGAGGCTACACCTTC. This encodes CATSDQTGGGYTF.

The V gene is TRBV10-1, the J gene TRBJ2-1; 7 nucleotides line up with TRBD2. Per germline, CDR1 WNHNN and CDR2 SYGVQD (reference sequence). The CDR3 runs 12 residues. V shed 4 bases, J shed 10 bases, and the junction held 4 bases outside the gene matches. CDR3 sequence reads: CASSAGSGEQFF. The CDR3 DNA reads TGCGCCAGCAGTGCGGGTAGCGGGGAGCAGTTCTTC.

This clone showed up just a few times. At the DNA level, this CDR3 is encoded by other sequences in the same sample as well. V gene TRBV6-5 combines with J gene TRBJ1-5; D is unresolved. The CDR3 is 13 amino acids. Per germline, CDR1 MNHEY and CDR2 SVGAGI. Trimming shortened V by 0 bases and J by 5 bases, and 5 bases separated the two germline ends. The CDR3 coding sequence is TGTGCCAGCAGTTACTCGAGGGATCAGCCCCAGCATTTT. This encodes CASSYSRDQPQHF.

The genes are TRBV12-3 or TRBV12-4 and TRBJ1-1, with 8 bases fitting TRBD1. V lost 6 bases and J lost 6; bases outside the gene matches: 3. The CDR3 sequence is 12 residues long. CDR3 nucleotides: TGTGCCAGCAGGCTACAGGGGGCTGAAGCTTTCTTT. Encoded protein: CASRLQGAEAFF.

V usage is TRBV19 and J usage is TRBJ2-1; 9 bases map to TRBD2. This CDR3 comprises 16 residues. CDR1 is LNHDA, CDR2 SQIVND, per germline (reference sequence). Trimming at V came to 4 bases and at J to 7 bases, leaving 11 bases not matched to a gene. Written as DNA, the CDR3 is TGTGCCAGTAGTAGAGATATGGCGGGGGGGCATAATGAGCAGTTCTTC. This gives the protein CASSRDMAGGHNEQFF.

This chain connects TRBV6-5 to TRBJ1-4, with a weak D call TRBD1 (5 bases). Germline loops: CDR1 MNHEY, CDR2 SVGAGI. Trimming stripped 0 bases from V and 10 bases from J, with 12 bases between. This CDR3 comprises 14 residues. The CDR3 DNA reads as TGTGCCAGCAGTTACTCGGGGGACGGGGGAAAACTGTTTTTT. Its protein is CASSYSGDGGKLFF.

Written as DNA, the CDR3 is TGTGCCAGCAGTGGGACCCAACAGGGGCGGAAGACTTTCTTT. Amino acid sequence: CASSGTQQGRKTFF. This sequence joins TRBV27 and TRBJ1-1; 7 bases map to TRBD1. The V gene end was trimmed by 5 bases and the J gene end by 12 bases; junction bases not matched to a gene: 15. The CDR3 consists of 14 residues. The germline V gene has CDR1 MNHEY and CDR2 SMNVEV (reference sequence).

CDR3 nucleotide sequence: TGCGCCAGCAGCTGGACCCTCTATGGCGGGGGGAACGACGAGCAGTACTTC. Encoded protein: CASSWTLYGGGNDEQYF. The genes are TRBV5-1 and TRBJ2-7; 8 nucleotides line up with TRBD2. Germline-derived CDR1 and CDR2 are SGHRS and YFSETQ. The V and J ends lost 3 bases and 5 bases, in that order; junction bases with no gene match: 16. This CDR3 region has 17 residues. The variable domain in full, completed from reference TRBV5-1 and TRBJ2-7, reads KAGVTQTPRYLIKTRGQQVTLSCSPISGHRSVSWYQQTPGQGLQFLFEYFSETQRNKGNFPGRFSGRQFSNSRSEMNVSTLELGDSALYLCASSWTLYGGGNDEQYFGPGTRLTVT.

The chain uses TRBV29-1 and TRBJ2-5; 7 nucleotides align to TRBD1. The germline V gene has CDR1 SQVTM and CDR2 ANQGSEA. This CDR3 comprises 13 residues. This CDR3 is CIGQVSQEGTQYF. DNA for the CDR3: TGCATAGGACAGGTCAGCCAAGAAGGGACCCAGTACTTC.

The chain recombines TRBV10-3 with TRBJ2-3; 8 bases are shared with TRBD1. Germline-derived CDR1 and CDR2 are ENHRY and SYGVKD. The CDR3 loop spans 15 amino acids. V was pared by 6 bases and J by 1 base, with 6 bases of the junction left unmatched. The CDR3 DNA sequence: TGTGCCATCAGCGAGGACAGGGAGGGCACAGATACGCAGTATTTT. Protein: CAISEDREGTDTQYF.

The chain joins TRBV7-2 to TRBJ1-2; TRBD1 is a possible D gene (6 bases). V lost 1 base and J lost 5, with 11 bases in between. There are 14 residues in the CDR3. Germline-derived CDR1 and CDR2 are SGHTA and FQGNSA. CDR3 DNA sequence: TGTGCCAGCAGCTTAGGGACAGAGCTATATGGCTACACCTTC. This codes for CASSLGTELYGYTF. Full variable domain (remainder filled in from reference TRBV7-2 and TRBJ1-2): GAGVSQSPSNKVTEKGKDVELRCDPISGHTALYWYRQSLGQGLEFLIYFQGNSAPDKSGLPSDRFSAERTGGSVSTLTIQRTQQEDSAVYLCASSLGTELYGYTFGSGTRLTVV.

The chain recombines TRBV19 with TRBJ2-2; D is possibly TRBD2 (7 bases). Per germline, CDR1 LNHDA and CDR2 SQIVND (reference sequence). Between the trimmed V and J ends, which lost 6 bases and 7 bases, there was a span of 15 bases. This CDR3 spans 14 amino acids. The CDR3 loop reads CASRSGGAGGELFF. The CDR3 DNA is TGTGCCAGTAGGTCGGGGGGCGCGGGCGGGGAGCTGTTTTTT.

V and J are TRBV5-1 and TRBJ1-1, with 8 bases fitting TRBD1. The CDR3 runs 14 residues. Germline lookup yields CDR1 SGHRS and CDR2 YFSETQ. Trimming took 3 bases from V and 7 from J; bases not matched to a gene: 8. The CDR3 loop is CASSSGQGGIEAFF. Written as DNA, the CDR3 is TGCGCCAGCAGCTCAGGACAGGGAGGGATTGAAGCTTTCTTT.

The chain employs TRBV12-5 and TRBJ2-2; 7 positions match TRBD1. V dropped 0 bases and J dropped 1; count of bases not matched to a gene: 8. This CDR3 region has 18 residues. Germline CDR1 LGHNT, CDR2 FRNRAP. The CDR3, as DNA: TGTGCTAGTGGTTTGGTACTAAAGGGGGCCTTGAACACCGGGGAGCTGTTTTTT. This encodes CASGLVLKGALNTGELFF.

This chain links TRBV30 with TRBJ2-7; 7 positions match TRBD1. The CDR3 is made up of 12 amino acids. Germline V gene sequence: CDR1 GTSNPN, CDR2 SVGIG (reference sequence). CDR3 sequence: CAYTGDSYEQYF. The CDR3 DNA is TGTGCTTATACAGGGGACTCCTACGAGCAGTACTTC.

The DNA for the CDR3 is TGCGCCAGCAGTGAGTCTCGGGGGGGATTCACAGATACGCAGTATTTT. Amino acids: CASSESRGGFTDTQYF. The V and J genes are TRBV10-2 and TRBJ2-3; TRBD2 aligns across 8 bases. There are 16 residues in the CDR3. Germline V CDR1 and CDR2: WSHSY, SAAADI. V lost 0 bases and J lost 2; bases outside the gene matches: 4.

This clone was recorded only once. The sample holds other DNA sequences that translate to the same CDR3. The chain employs TRBV27 and TRBJ1-5; no definite D call. The CDR3 has 12 amino acids. V was trimmed by 3 bases and J by 3 bases, leaving 3 bases between them. CDR1 and CDR2 (germline): MNHEY, SMNVEV (reference sequence). DNA of the CDR3: TGTGCCAGCAGTTTCCTCAATCAGCCCCAGCATTTT. Its translation is CASSFLNQPQHF.

This clone was detected a few times. The J gene is TRBJ2-7, the V gene TRBV28, with 11 bases identical to TRBD1. The ends lost 5 bases at V and 6 bases at J; junction bases unmatched: 9. The CDR3 loop spans 15 amino acids. Germline V CDR1 and CDR2: MDHEN, SYDVKM. CDR3 region: CASSRKGQGEFEQYF. CDR3 nucleotides: TGTGCCAGCAGTAGAAAGGGACAGGGGGAATTCGAGCAGTACTTC.

The chain joins TRBV6-2 or TRBV6-3 to TRBJ2-7, with a tentative D call TRBD1 (6 bases). The CDR3 is 15 residues long. Germline V gene data show CDR1 as MNHEY and CDR2 as SVGEGT. The V gene lost 2 bases and the J gene lost 4 bases, with 15 bases spanning the gap. The CDR3 sequence is CASSYVLGAKYEQYF. The CDR3 nucleotides read TGTGCCAGCAGTTACGTACTGGGGGCGAAGTACGAGCAGTACTTC.

The CDR3 spells CASSLRGLGQPQHF. The CDR3 DNA follows: TGTGCCAGCAGCTTAAGGGGATTAGGTCAGCCCCAGCATTTT. The genes are TRBV7-2 and TRBJ1-5; D is possibly TRBD1 (5 bases). V was cut by 2 bases and J by 6 bases, with 11 bases left in between. CDR3 size: 14 residues. The germline CDR1 and CDR2 sequences are SGHTA and FQGNSA.

DNA for the CDR3: TGTGCCAGCAGTTTGATCCCCGGGACAGGGGTCGAGACCCAGTACTTC. The encoded protein is CASSLIPGTGVETQYF. The chain carries TRBV6-5 and TRBJ2-5, with 10 positions matching TRBD1. This CDR3 is built from 16 residues. From germline, CDR1 is MNHEY and CDR2 SVGAGI. V was pared by 4 bases and J by 5 bases, with 10 bases of the junction left unmatched.

This chain joins TRBV7-9 and TRBJ1-2; 7 nucleotides match TRBD1. The CDR3 is 17 residues long. In germline, CDR1 is SEHNR, CDR2 FQNEAQ (reference sequence). Trimming removed 4 bases from V and 0 bases from J; junction bases left unmatched: 11. CDR3 bases: TGTGCCAGCAGCTCTGGACAGGCCGTGACTACTAACTATGGCTACACCTTC. Its translation is CASSSGQAVTTNYGYTF.

The chain carries TRBV7-9 and TRBJ2-1; TRBD1 matches at 12 bases. The CDR3 consists of 15 residues. The trim removed 5 bases at V and 8 bases at J, leaving 7 bases unmatched. Germline CDR1 reads SEHNR; CDR2 reads FQNEAQ (reference sequence). The chain's CDR3 is CASSHPGTGGDEQFF. Here the CDR3 DNA reads TGTGCCAGCAGCCATCCCGGGACAGGGGGCGATGAGCAGTTCTTC.

The chain is built from TRBV6-1 and TRBJ2-7, with 7 bases that match TRBD2. Germline V gene lookup returns CDR1 MNHNS and CDR2 SASEGT. This CDR3 comprises 13 residues. After removal of 3 bases from V and 7 bases from J, the junction contained 6 bases not matched to a gene. CDR3 coding DNA: TGTGCCAGCAGTGATTCCCTGGGGGGGGAGCAGTACTTC. Its protein product is CASSDSLGGEQYF.

The chain has TRBV2 and TRBJ2-2; D unresolved. Trimming removed 6 bases from V and 4 bases from J, with 21 bases in between. The CDR3 extends over 17 amino acids. Looked up from germline, CDR1 is SNHLY and CDR2 is FYNNEI. This CDR3 is CASRHEGGEVRTGELFF. In nucleotides, the CDR3 is TGTGCCAGCAGGCACGAAGGCGGAGAAGTTCGCACCGGGGAGCTGTTTTTT.

The chain uses TRBV5-5 and TRBJ2-5; D might be TRBD1 (5 bases). Trimming took off 0 bases at V and 2 bases at J, with 14 bases between the two ends. Germline lookup yields CDR1 SGHKS and CDR2 YYEKEE (reference sequence). CDR3 length: 16 amino acids. CDR3 in DNA: TGTGCCAGCAGCTTGGAGTATGGGGCCCCACAAGAGACCCAGTACTTC. It codes for CASSLEYGAPQETQYF.